The 30 T cell receptor beta chains presented below share a single source sample, sequenced in a study of cytomegalovirus exposure and HLA in healthy donors. This table comes from immunoSEQ multiplex PCR, and its TCRdb copy is limited to in-frame clones, with some not included. The data contain a few hundred thousand clones, 88% of them singletons. Sequencing was carried out using PBMCs. The receptors derive from a man aged 30-40 years in good health and CMV-seronegative.

J is TRBJ2-1 and V is TRBV7-9; D gene unclear. Germline V CDR1 and CDR2: SEHNR, FQNEAQ (reference sequence). V was clipped by 1 base and J by 9 bases, with 7 bases between them. The CDR3 totals 12 residues. The DNA for the CDR3 is TGTGCCAGCAGCTTAGGGCTCAGTGAGCAGTTCTTC. It yields the protein CASSLGLSEQFF.

This chain links TRBV7-8 with TRBJ2-1; TRBD2 aligns across 8 bases. This CDR3 has 17 residues. V shed 7 bases and J 1 base; nucleotides not matched to a gene: 12. CDR1 SGHVS and CDR2 FQNEAQ come from the germline V gene. CDR3 bases: TGTGCCAGCAAGCTTGGGATGGCGGGGGGTTCCTACAATGAGCAGTTCTTC. It is translated as CASKLGMAGGSYNEQFF.

The chain has TRBV7-9 and TRBJ2-1; D possibly corresponds to TRBD2 (7 bases). This CDR3 contains 17 residues. Germline loops: CDR1 SEHNR, CDR2 FQNEAQ (reference sequence). The V and J ends lost 4 bases and 6 bases respectively, with 22 bases between them. The DNA of the CDR3 is TGTGCCAGCAGCTACCGATCCGGACAGCGGGGATCCAATGAGCAGTTCTTC. This gives the protein CASSYRSGQRGSNEQFF.

The V gene is TRBV6-5, the J gene TRBJ2-7, with D unclear. This CDR3 has 14 residues. Germline assignment: CDR1 MNHEY and CDR2 SVGAGI. Trimming took off 2 bases at V and 2 bases at J, with 10 bases between the two ends. CDR3 residues: CASSYRGVPYEQYF. Here the CDR3 DNA reads TGTGCCAGCAGTTACCGAGGTGTCCCCTACGAGCAGTACTTC.

The rearrangement links TRBV19 to TRBJ2-3, with a tentative D call TRBD1 (7 bases). The CDR3 extends over 16 amino acids. The V end was cut by 3 bases, the J end by 1 base, with 14 bases between. Looked up from germline, CDR1 is LNHDA and CDR2 is SQIVND (reference sequence). The CDR3 is CASSIRQGGRTDTQYF. Written as DNA, the CDR3 is TGTGCCAGTAGTATCAGACAGGGAGGTCGCACAGATACGCAGTATTTT.

V and J are TRBV6-6 and TRBJ1-1, with D possibly being TRBD1 (5 bases). The CDR3 is 16 amino acids. V gave up 0 bases and J gave up 2 bases, with 13 bases separating them. CDR1 is MNHNY and CDR2 is SVGAGI in the germline V gene (reference sequence). CDR3 in DNA: TGTGCCAGCAGTTACTCGATCGGGCAGGGTAACACTGAAGCTTTCTTT. It encodes CASSYSIGQGNTEAFF.

The chain joins TRBV7-7 to TRBJ1-3; TRBD1 aligns across 11 bases. The CDR3 is 16 residues long. The germline gives CDR1 SSHAT, CDR2 FNYEAQ (reference sequence). Germline trimming cut 3 bases from V and 8 bases from J; bases unmatched to any gene: 9. CDR3 sequence: CASSLTGTGGWDTIYF. The CDR3 DNA sequence: TGTGCCAGCAGCTTGACCGGGACAGGGGGTTGGGACACCATATATTTT.

The sample holds a few counts of this clone. The rearrangement uses TRBV6-1 and TRBJ2-7, with 10 bases that match TRBD2. The CDR3 has 15 amino acids. J was trimmed by 11 bases and V by 1 base; bases with no gene match: 11. Germline V lookup: CDR1 MNHNS, CDR2 SASEGT. The CDR3 reads CASSEVWASGGPEYF. In DNA form, the CDR3 reads TGTGCCAGCAGTGAAGTGTGGGCTAGCGGGGGCCCCGAGTACTTC.

This chain connects TRBV7-8 to TRBJ1-2; tentatively, D is TRBD1 (6 bases). Trimming pared 5 bases from V and 8 bases from J, leaving 15 bases between. The germline CDR1 and CDR2 sequences are SGHVS and FQNEAQ. This CDR3 comprises 13 residues. The CDR3 DNA reads TGTGCCAGCAGCCTAACCAGGGGCTTGGGCTACACCTTC. It is translated as CASSLTRGLGYTF. Drawing the rest from reference TRBV7-8 and TRBJ1-2, the complete variable domain is GAGVSQSPRYKVAKRGQDVALRCDPISGHVSLFWYQQALGQGPEFLTYFQNEAQLDKSGLPSDRFFAERPEGSVSTLKIQRTQQEDSAVYLCASSLTRGLGYTFGSGTRLTVV.

The chain employs TRBV20-1 and TRBJ1-2; D is undetermined. The germline CDR1 and CDR2 sequences are DFQATT and SNEGSKA (reference sequence). V was shortened by 3 bases and J by 12 bases, with 11 bases between the two germline ends. The CDR3 is made up of 10 amino acids. The CDR3 loop reads CSAREGGNTF. The CDR3 coding sequence is TGCAGTGCTAGGGAGGGCGGTAACACCTTC.

The chain is built from TRBV18 and TRBJ1-2, with a weak D call TRBD1 (6 bases). CDR3 length: 13 residues. Trimming removed 1 base from V and 8 bases from J, with 11 bases in between. In germline, CDR1 is KGHSH, CDR2 LQKENI. CDR3 region: CASSPQGGTGYTF. The CDR3, as DNA: TGTGCCAGCTCACCACAGGGAGGGACAGGCTACACCTTC.

This clone was counted a few times. The chain joins TRBV4-1 to TRBJ2-5; possibly TRBD1 for D (6 bases). The CDR3 consists of 13 residues. Trimming removed 3 bases from V and 3 bases from J, with 8 bases in between. Germline assignment: CDR1 MGHRA and CDR2 YSYEKL. CDR3 bases: TGCGCCAGCAGCCACGACAGGAAAGAGACCCAGTACTTC. Translated, it gives CASSHDRKETQYF.

The chain has TRBV5-1 and TRBJ2-1; 9 positions agree with TRBD2. Germline CDR1 SGHRS, CDR2 YFSETQ. J lost 6 bases, V lost 3 bases, and 7 bases had no gene match. This CDR3 is 15 amino acids long. The CDR3 bases are TGCGCCAGCAGCTACTCGGGACTAGCAATCAATGAGCAGTTCTTC. Protein sequence: CASSYSGLAINEQFF.

The V and J genes are TRBV2 and TRBJ1-1, with TRBD1 as a possible D gene (5 bases). Germline V gives CDR1 SNHLY, CDR2 FYNNEI. This CDR3 comprises 15 residues. Trimming cost V 2 bases and J 4 bases, with 14 bases left between them. The CDR3 region has the DNA TGTGCCAGCAGTGAAAGGGGCAGGGTGGGCACTGAAGCTTTCTTT. Translation gives CASSERGRVGTEAFF.

The J gene is TRBJ1-3, the V gene TRBV4-1, with 10 bases fitting TRBD1. CDR3 length equals 16 residues. CDR1 MGHRA and CDR2 YSYEKL come from the germline V gene. V lost 5 bases and J lost 2; bases outside the gene matches: 6. The CDR3 region has the DNA TGCGCCAGCAGCAGAGGGGACAGGGGCGCTGGAAACACCATATATTTT. This gives the protein CASSRGDRGAGNTIYF.

The rearrangement joins TRBV7-8 to TRBJ2-3; no definite D call. V gave up 5 bases and J gave up 4 bases, with 7 bases separating them. CDR1 and CDR2 from the germline V gene are SGHVS and FQNEAQ. The CDR3 has 12 amino acids. The CDR3 DNA reads as TGTGCCAGCAGCCTTTTTGCAGATACGCAGTATTTT. It encodes CASSLFADTQYF.

The V gene is TRBV5-1, the J gene TRBJ2-6, with D maybe TRBD2 (5 bases). The germline gives CDR1 SGHRS, CDR2 YFSETQ. The CDR3 runs 14 residues. V shed 6 bases and J shed 0 bases, with 7 bases lying between them. CDR3: CASTRDSGANVLTF. The CDR3 nucleotides are TGCGCCAGCACCCGGGACTCTGGGGCCAACGTCCTGACTTTC.

J is TRBJ2-3 and V is TRBV27, with D possibly matching TRBD2 (7 bases). Trimming cost V 2 bases and J 3 bases, with 12 bases left between them. The germline V gene has CDR1 MNHEY and CDR2 SMNVEV (reference sequence). This CDR3 spans 15 amino acids. The CDR3: CASSLGGGRTDTQYF. CDR3 DNA sequence: TGTGCCAGCAGTTTAGGGGGGGGCCGGACAGATACGCAGTATTTT.

This clone appeared a few times. The gene calls are TRBV14 and TRBJ2-7, with D possibly TRBD2 on 6 matching bases. V was trimmed by 4 bases and J by 0 bases, leaving 13 bases between them. The CDR3 is 15 residues long. From germline, CDR1 is SGHDN and CDR2 FVKESK. The CDR3 sequence is CASSLKGLSSYEQYF. Written as DNA, the CDR3 is TGTGCCAGCAGCCTTAAGGGACTTTCCTCCTACGAGCAGTACTTC.

V usage is TRBV5-4 and J usage is TRBJ2-5; TRBD1 matches 7 bases. Germline V CDR1 and CDR2: SGHNT, YYREEE (reference sequence). V trimming: 4 bases; J trimming: 5 bases; junction bases outside the gene matches: 11. CDR3 length: 15 amino acids. Written as DNA, the CDR3 is TGTGCCAGCAGCGGACGGGACAGTCGGTGGGAGACCCAGTACTTC. Protein product: CASSGRDSRWETQYF.

This chain joins TRBV30 and TRBJ1-5; D not certain. Trimming took off 0 bases at V and 0 bases at J, with 24 bases between the two ends. This CDR3 region has 20 residues. Germline V gene lookup returns CDR1 GTSNPN and CDR2 SVGIG (reference sequence). For the CDR3, the DNA is TGTGCCTGGAGTGTACCGGGGATCGGTCCACCCAATTATAGCAATCAGCCCCAGCATTTT. Translating gives CAWSVPGIGPPNYSNQPQHF. The whole variable domain, remainder taken from reference TRBV30 and TRBJ1-5, is SQTIHQWPATLVQPVGSPLSLECTVEGTSNPNLYWYRQAAGRGLQLLFYSVGIGQISSEVPQNLSASRPQDRQFILSSKKLLLSDSGFYLCAWSVPGIGPPNYSNQPQHFGDGTRLSIL.

The chain recombines TRBV19 with TRBJ2-1, with TRBD1 matching over 10 bases. Germline V lookup: CDR1 LNHDA, CDR2 SQIVND (reference sequence). The trim removed 11 bases at V and 7 bases at J, leaving 14 bases unmatched. The length of the CDR3 is 15 residues. CDR3 residues: CAVEFRTGGRNEQFF. The CDR3 coding sequence is TGTGCCGTTGAGTTTCGGACAGGGGGTCGGAATGAGCAGTTCTTC.

This clone occurred once. The rearrangement joins TRBV6-1 to TRBJ1-2; D uncertain. Germline CDR1 and CDR2: MNHNS and SASEGT. The CDR3 length is 12 residues. Between the trimmed V and J ends, which lost 4 bases and 3 bases, there was a span of 6 bases. As DNA, the CDR3 is TGTGCCAGCAGTGGTAGTTACTATGGCTACACCTTC. Translated, it gives CASSGSYYGYTF.

The CDR3 is CASSHRLDRGNQPQHF. In nucleotides, the CDR3 is TGCGCCAGCAGCCACCGTCTGGACAGGGGAAATCAGCCCCAGCATTTT. This chain uses TRBV4-1 with TRBJ1-5; 9 positions agree with TRBD1. Germline lookup yields CDR1 MGHRA and CDR2 YSYEKL. Trimming removed 3 bases from V and 4 bases from J; junction bases left unmatched: 7. This CDR3 comprises 16 residues.

As for this clone: Different DNA sequences within this sample yield the same CDR3. The chain recombines TRBV5-1 with TRBJ1-5; D is undetermined. Germline CDR1 SGHRS, CDR2 YFSETQ. The CDR3 has 15 amino acids. The V end was cut by 0 bases, the J end by 5 bases, with 12 bases between. In DNA, the CDR3 is TGCGCCAGCAGCTTGGCCGGCGGATCCTATCAGCCCCAGCATTTT. Residues: CASSLAGGSYQPQHF.

The CDR3 DNA follows: TGTGCCAGCTCACCATCTCGGACAGGGACAGATACGCAGTATTTT. Protein product: CASSPSRTGTDTQYF. The chain uses TRBV18 and TRBJ2-3, with 8 bases lining up with TRBD1. V lost 2 bases to trimming and J lost 3 bases; unmatched junction nucleotides: 4. The CDR3 contains 15 residues. CDR1 and CDR2 from the germline V gene are KGHSH and LQKENI.

This clone was observed once. The chain links TRBV9 to TRBJ2-5; 7 bases map to TRBD1. V shed 2 bases, J shed 1 base, and the junction held 2 bases outside the gene matches. CDR1 is SGDLS, CDR2 YYNGEE, per germline. This CDR3 has 14 amino acids. DNA for the CDR3: TGTGCCAGCAGCGTGTCAGGGGGCCAAGAGACCCAGTACTTC. Translating gives CASSVSGGQETQYF.

The chain links TRBV6-5 to TRBJ2-1, with a tentative D call TRBD2 (6 bases). The CDR3 contains 13 residues. Germline V gene data show CDR1 as MNHEY and CDR2 as SVGAGI. V was pared by 7 bases and J by 4 bases, with 11 bases between. CDR3 protein: CASKDGGYNEQFF. DNA for the CDR3: TGTGCCAGCAAGGATGGGGGGTACAATGAGCAGTTCTTC.

The V gene is TRBV9, the J gene TRBJ2-7; D unresolved. V lost 0 bases and J lost 1, with 11 bases in between. This CDR3 contains 15 residues. CDR1 and CDR2 (germline): SGDLS, YYNGEE. CDR3 protein: CASSVGASVSYEQYF. The CDR3 nucleotides read TGTGCCAGCAGCGTAGGGGCGTCGGTTTCCTACGAGCAGTACTTC.

This clone appeared a few times. The genes are TRBV9 and TRBJ1-6; no clear D. V lost 0 bases and J lost 7, with 11 bases in between. Germline CDR1 and CDR2: SGDLS and YYNGEE. The CDR3 extends over 15 amino acids. The CDR3: CASSVAGNDNSPLHF. CDR3 DNA sequence: TGTGCCAGCAGCGTAGCGGGGAACGACAATTCACCCCTCCACTTT.